This is a list of T cell receptor beta chains from one sample in a study of Ad26.COV2.S vaccination and SARS-CoV-2 variants. TCRdb keeps only in-frame clones here, not all; method: immunoSEQ multiplex PCR. The table includes under 400,000 clones, around 86% detected once. This material consisted of peripheral blood, taken in a trial of Ad26.COV2.S vaccine versus placebo. The source is a person aged 18 to 65 who received the Ad26.COV2.S COVID-19 vaccine or a placebo. Each CDR3 is given with its conserved first and last residue. A D gene is named only where the DNA matches it firmly. Clone sizes are given selectively: once, few, many, or a class where the clone is expanded.

V: TRBV7-9; size: NA; D: TRBD2; J: TRBJ2-5; CDR3: CASSVGPAGATGETQYF; DNA: TGTGCCAGCAGCGTGGGACCAGCGGGGGCGACTGGAGAGACCCAGTACTTC
V: TRBV18; size: NA; D: TRBD1; J: TRBJ2-7; CDR3: CASSPDRGEQYF; DNA: TGTGCCAGCTCACCTGACAGGGGCGAGCAGTACTTC
V: TRBV27; size: NA; D: NA; J: TRBJ1-6; CDR3: CASSFSSRVYNSPLHF; DNA: TGTGCCAGCAGTTTTTCCAGTAGGGTCTATAATTCACCCCTCCACTTT
V: TRBV10-3; size: once; D: NA; J: TRBJ1-4; CDR3: CAISPGIGEKLFF; DNA: TGTGCCATCAGCCCGGGGATAGGTGAAAAACTGTTTTTT
V: TRBV19; size: once; D: NA; J: TRBJ2-7; CDR3: CASSIRGTRGYEQYF; DNA: TGTGCCAGTAGTATTAGGGGGACCCGTGGCTACGAGCAGTACTTC
V: TRBV7-2; size: NA; D: NA; J: TRBJ1-1; CDR3: CASIYMGGGGNTEAFF; DNA: TGTGCCAGCATCTACATGGGGGGAGGAGGAAACACTGAAGCTTTCTTT
V: TRBV5-5; size: NA; D: NA; J: TRBJ1-3; CDR3: CASSWDISGNTIYF; DNA: TGTGCCAGCAGCTGGGACATCTCTGGAAACACCATATATTTT
V: TRBV2; size: NA; D: NA; J: TRBJ1-1; CDR3: CATDLGRMNTEAFF; DNA: TGTGCCACGGACCTCGGACGGATGAACACTGAAGCTTTCTTT
V: TRBV7-2; size: NA; D: NA; J: TRBJ1-1; CDR3: CASSLTKPGLQAFF; DNA: TGTGCCAGCAGCTTGACGAAACCGGGGCTCCAAGCTTTCTTT
V: TRBV12-3/TRBV12-4; size: once; D: NA; J: TRBJ1-4; CDR3: CASSFKTNEKLFF; DNA: TGTGCCAGCAGTTTTAAAACTAATGAAAAACTGTTTTTT
V: TRBV4-3; size: few; D: NA; J: TRBJ1-4; CDR3: CASSQDFDRDTFF; DNA: TGCGCCAGCAGCCAAGATTTTGACCGGGACACCTTTTTT
V: TRBV5-4; size: NA; D: NA; J: TRBJ2-3; CDR3: CASTDGGPSTDTQYF; DNA: TGTGCCAGCACGGATGGGGGGCCTAGCACAGATACGCAGTATTTT
V: TRBV6-6; size: NA; D: TRBD1; J: TRBJ1-1; CDR3: CASSLFSAGTGGGTEAFF; DNA: TGTGCCAGCAGTCTATTTTCGGCCGGGACAGGGGGTGGCACTGAAGCTTTCTTT
V: TRBV25-1; size: NA; D: NA; J: TRBJ1-1; CDR3: CASAGLSLGTEAFF; DNA: TGTGCCAGCGCAGGACTGAGCTTGGGAACTGAAGCTTTCTTT
V: TRBV9; size: NA; D: NA; J: TRBJ2-1; CDR3: CASSRRGAGNEQFF; DNA: TGTGCCAGCAGCCGTAGGGGGGCTGGGAATGAGCAGTTCTTC
V: TRBV4-2; size: NA; D: TRBD1; J: TRBJ1-1; CDR3: CASSTLTGGGTEAFF; DNA: TGTGCCAGCAGCACCCTAACAGGGGGAGGCACTGAAGCTTTCTTT
V: TRBV7-3; size: NA; D: TRBD1; J: TRBJ1-1; CDR3: CASSLRDSTEAFF; DNA: TGTGCCAGCAGCTTAAGGGACAGCACTGAAGCTTTCTTT
V: TRBV5-1; size: NA; D: NA; J: TRBJ2-5; CDR3: CASRLDIQETQYF; DNA: TGCGCCAGCAGATTGGACATACAAGAGACCCAGTACTTC
V: TRBV7-8; size: NA; D: TRBD1; J: TRBJ2-5; CDR3: CASSRTGRETQYF; DNA: TGTGCCAGCAGCCGGACAGGGAGAGAGACCCAGTACTTC
V: TRBV6-1; size: NA; D: TRBD1; J: TRBJ1-2; CDR3: CASSEPRQGEGGYTF; DNA: TGTGCCAGCAGTGAACCCCGGCAGGGGGAAGGTGGCTACACCTTC
V: TRBV18; size: NA; D: TRBD2; J: TRBJ2-3; CDR3: CASSPSGGADTQYF; DNA: TGTGCCAGCTCACCTAGCGGGGGCGCAGATACGCAGTATTTT
V: TRBV19; size: few; D: TRBD1; J: TRBJ1-1; CDR3: CASRDRVNTEAFF; DNA: TGTGCCAGTAGGGACAGGGTGAACACTGAAGCTTTCTTT
V: TRBV27; size: NA; D: NA; J: TRBJ1-1; CDR3: CASSLFQQGPPEAFF; DNA: TGTGCCAGCAGTTTATTCCAGCAGGGTCCTCCTGAAGCTTTCTTT
V: TRBV19; size: many; D: NA; J: TRBJ2-6; CDR3: CASKQDHSGANVLTF; DNA: TGTGCCAGTAAACAGGACCACTCTGGGGCCAACGTCCTGACTTTC
V: TRBV5-5; size: once; D: NA; J: TRBJ1-2; CDR3: CASSSIEQGFSYGYTF; DNA: TGTGCCAGCAGCTCAATCGAACAGGGTTTTTCCTATGGCTACACCTTC
V: TRBV19; size: NA; D: TRBD1; J: TRBJ1-5; CDR3: CASNIGRGNQPQHF; DNA: TGTGCCAGTAACATTGGCAGGGGGAATCAGCCCCAGCATTTT
V: TRBV13; size: NA; D: TRBD2; J: TRBJ2-1; CDR3: CASSLRGLAGGQGEQFF; DNA: TGTGCCAGCAGCTTAAGGGGACTAGCGGGGGGTCAAGGCGAGCAGTTCTTC
V: TRBV5-6; size: NA; D: NA; J: TRBJ1-2; CDR3: CASSFSGGAPFSGYTF; DNA: TGTGCCAGCAGCTTTAGCGGTGGGGCGCCGTTTTCTGGCTACACCTTC
V: TRBV2; size: NA; D: TRBD2; J: TRBJ2-1; CDR3: CASSRESSGHGLF; DNA: TGTGCCAGCAGTCGCGAGTCTAGCGGCCACGGACTCTTC
V: TRBV12-3/TRBV12-4; size: NA; D: NA; J: TRBJ2-4; CDR3: CASSSGVNIQYF; DNA: TGTGCCAGCAGTTCCGGGGTGAACATTCAGTACTTC
V: TRBV4-2; size: NA; D: TRBD1; J: TRBJ1-1; CDR3: CASSQGDRGGTEAFF; DNA: TGTGCCAGCAGCCAAGGGGACAGGGGTGGTACTGAAGCTTTCTTT
V: TRBV7-8; size: NA; D: TRBD1; J: TRBJ1-3; CDR3: CASSLYDRGSENTIYF; DNA: TGTGCCAGCAGCTTATACGACAGGGGCTCGGAAAACACCATATATTTT
V: TRBV20-1; size: NA; D: NA; J: TRBJ2-7; CDR3: CSASAGGEQYF; DNA: TGCAGTGCTAGCGCGGGCGGAGAGCAGTACTTC
V: TRBV10-3; size: NA; D: TRBD1; J: TRBJ2-3; CDR3: CAISPGTGVAQYF; DNA: TGTGCCATCAGTCCCGGGACAGGGGTCGCGCAGTATTTT
V: TRBV5-4; size: NA; D: TRBD2; J: TRBJ2-2; CDR3: CASSLDLAAATGELFF; DNA: TGTGCCAGCAGCTTGGATCTAGCGGCAGCCACCGGGGAGCTGTTTTTT
V: TRBV5-1; size: NA; D: TRBD2; J: TRBJ2-2; CDR3: CASSLPSGGAGTGELFF; DNA: TGCGCCAGCAGCTTGCCTAGCGGGGGGGCTGGCACCGGGGAGCTGTTTTTT
V: TRBV5-6; size: NA; D: NA; J: TRBJ1-6; CDR3: CASSLRAMTPLHF; DNA: TGTGCCAGCAGCTTGAGGGCAATGACACCCCTCCACTTT
V: TRBV14; size: NA; D: TRBD2; J: TRBJ2-7; CDR3: CASSQYGGVSSYEQYF; DNA: TGTGCCAGCAGCCAATATGGGGGGGTGAGCTCCTACGAGCAGTACTTC
V: TRBV4-2; size: NA; D: TRBD1; J: TRBJ1-5; CDR3: CASSQVGTGYNQPQHF; DNA: TGTGCCAGCAGCCAAGTAGGGACAGGCTACAATCAGCCCCAGCATTTT
V: TRBV25-1; size: NA; D: NA; J: TRBJ1-1; CDR3: CASNLGMNTEAFF; DNA: TGTGCCAGCAACTTGGGGATGAACACTGAAGCTTTCTTT
V: TRBV6-5; size: NA; D: NA; J: TRBJ2-2; CDR3: CASSWSNTGELFF; DNA: TGTGCCAGCAGTTGGTCGAACACCGGGGAGCTGTTTTTT
V: TRBV7-9; size: NA; D: NA; J: TRBJ1-5; CDR3: CASSTGYQPQHF; DNA: TGTGCCAGCAGCACAGGATATCAGCCCCAGCATTTT
V: TRBV19; size: NA; D: NA; J: TRBJ1-1; CDR3: CASSHFRLGDTEAFF; DNA: TGTGCCAGTAGTCACTTCAGGCTCGGGGACACTGAAGCTTTCTTT